A single sample gave rise to the 22 T cell receptor beta chains below, sequenced in a study of shared clonotypes between healthy human individuals. Produced via immunoSEQ multiplex PCR; TCRdb's table is partial and in-frame only. This table has millions of clones, roughly 92% appearing once. Material: naive CD4+ T cells sorted from blood. Specified subset: CD45RA+ positively selected. These receptors all come from a man younger than 35 in good health.

In regard to this clone: The sample contains more than one DNA sequence encoding this CDR3. This rearrangement joins TRBV7-2 to TRBJ2-3, with D possibly TRBD2 on 6 matching bases. The CDR3 is 14 amino acids. Germline lookup yields CDR1 SGHTA and CDR2 FQGNSA. The V and J ends lost 0 bases and 6 bases respectively, with 10 bases between them. The CDR3: CASSLAGGADTQYF. CDR3 nucleotides: TGTGCCAGCAGCTTAGCGGGCGGGGCGGATACGCAGTATTTT.

The J gene is TRBJ1-3, the V gene TRBV6-5; weak D call: TRBD1 (5 bases). The CDR3 extends over 15 amino acids. V shed 2 bases and J shed 0 bases, with 8 bases lying between them. Germline V gives CDR1 MNHEY, CDR2 SVGAGI. The CDR3 DNA sequence: TGTGCCAGCAGTTACGAGAGGGGCTCTGGAAACACCATATATTTT. Translation: CASSYERGSGNTIYF.

V gene TRBV18 combines with J gene TRBJ2-5; tentative D call: TRBD1 (5 bases). Looked up from germline, CDR1 is KGHSH and CDR2 is LQKENI. V was trimmed by 5 bases and J by 2 bases, leaving 9 bases between them. This CDR3 has 13 amino acids. The CDR3 reads CASSSGNQETQYF. CDR3 in DNA: TGTGCCAGCTCATCAGGGAATCAAGAGACCCAGTACTTC.

CDR3 region: CASRPDRPTVEKLFF. CDR3 in DNA: TGTGCCAGCAGACCCGACCGTCCTACGGTGGAAAAACTGTTTTTT. The genes are TRBV6-5 and TRBJ1-4; D uncertain. Germline assignment: CDR1 MNHEY and CDR2 SVGAGI. This CDR3 spans 15 amino acids. Trimming pared 6 bases from V and 8 bases from J, leaving 19 bases between.

A word on this clone: The sample contains more than one DNA sequence encoding this CDR3. The chain recombines TRBV2 with TRBJ2-1; D not resolved. The CDR3 consists of 14 residues. The V end lost 4 bases, the J end lost 0 bases, and 7 bases lay between the germline ends. Germline V gene lookup returns CDR1 SNHLY and CDR2 FYNNEI. CDR3 sequence reads: CASSGGSSYNEQFF. The CDR3, as DNA: TGTGCCAGCAGTGGTGGAAGCTCCTACAATGAGCAGTTCTTC.

The CDR3 sequence: CASSSLPGHLDDYGYTF. DNA of the CDR3: TGTGCCAGCAGCTCCCTTCCGGGACACCTAGATGACTATGGCTACACCTTC. The rearrangement links TRBV13 to TRBJ1-2; possibly TRBD1 for D (6 bases). In germline, CDR1 is PRHDT, CDR2 FYEKMQ (reference sequence). V was clipped by 4 bases and J by 3 bases, with 21 bases between them. The length of the CDR3 is 17 residues. The variable domain in full, completed from reference TRBV13 and TRBJ1-2, reads AAGVIQSPRHLIKEKRETATLKCYPIPRHDTVYWYQQGPGQDPQFLISFYEKMQSDKGSIPDRFSAQQFSDYHSELNMSSLELGDSALYFCASSSLPGHLDDYGYTFGSGTRLTVV.

About this clone: This sample includes further DNA sequences coding for the same CDR3. The chain carries TRBV18 and TRBJ2-3, with a possible D match to TRBD2 (5 bases). CDR3 size: 12 residues. The germline V gene has CDR1 KGHSH and CDR2 LQKENI. Trimming shortened V by 5 bases and J by 3 bases, and 6 bases separated the two germline ends. Here the CDR3 reads CASSTGTDTQYF. For the CDR3, the DNA is TGTGCCAGCTCAACGGGAACAGATACGCAGTATTTT.

The rearrangement uses TRBV30 and TRBJ1-6; D remains unclear. Looked up from germline, CDR1 is GTSNPN and CDR2 is SVGIG (reference sequence). The CDR3 is made up of 12 amino acids. V was pared by 2 bases and J by 8 bases, with 7 bases between. The CDR3 reads CAWSRLDSPLHF. For the CDR3, the DNA is TGTGCCTGGAGTCGACTCGATTCACCCCTCCACTTT.

The rearrangement uses TRBV10-3 and TRBJ2-5; 7 positions agree with TRBD1. Germline lookup yields CDR1 ENHRY and CDR2 SYGVKD. Trimming removed 5 bases from V and 4 bases from J; junction bases left unmatched: 7. CDR3 length: 14 residues. DNA for the CDR3: TGTGCCATCAGTAGACAGGGACGGGGAGAGACCCAGTACTTC. Encoded protein: CAISRQGRGETQYF.

The chain couples TRBV19 to TRBJ1-1; 10 nucleotides line up with TRBD1. The J segment lost 4 bases and the V segment lost 7 bases, leaving 3 bases of the junction unmatched. Germline CDR1 LNHDA, CDR2 SQIVND (reference sequence). This CDR3 has 13 residues. CDR3 sequence reads: CASKGQGPTEAFF. The CDR3, as DNA: TGTGCCAGTAAGGGACAGGGGCCCACTGAAGCTTTCTTT.

This chain links TRBV19 with TRBJ1-2; D unresolved. V was trimmed by 4 bases and J by 8 bases, leaving 11 bases between them. CDR3 size: 12 residues. Germline CDR1 LNHDA, CDR2 SQIVND (reference sequence). This CDR3 reads CASSRGLGGYTF. The CDR3 DNA reads TGTGCCAGTAGTAGGGGTCTTGGAGGCTACACCTTC.

The V call is TRBV28, the J call TRBJ2-7, with D possibly being TRBD2 (6 bases). Germline CDR1 and CDR2: MDHEN and SYDVKM. The CDR3 is made up of 15 amino acids. V lost 3 bases to trimming and J lost 3 bases, with 15 bases between them. CDR3 sequence: CASSFGGSGFYEQYF. The CDR3 DNA reads as TGTGCCAGCAGTTTCGGCGGTAGCGGATTCTACGAGCAGTACTTC.

The chain is built from TRBV5-1 and TRBJ2-3; D uncertain. Germline-derived CDR1 and CDR2 are SGHRS and YFSETQ. V shed 0 bases and J shed 4 bases, with 6 bases lying between them. The CDR3 totals 13 residues. Here the CDR3 DNA reads TGCGCCAGCAGCTTGGTATCGGCAGATACGCAGTATTTT. Its translation: CASSLVSADTQYF.

This clone came up once. The CDR3: CASSLSGGKYNEQFF. In DNA form, the CDR3 reads TGTGCCAGCAGTTTGAGCGGGGGAAAATACAATGAGCAGTTCTTC. The J gene is TRBJ2-1, the V gene TRBV28; 8 bases map to TRBD2. The ends lost 3 bases at V and 4 bases at J; junction bases unmatched: 5. Per germline, CDR1 MDHEN and CDR2 SYDVKM. The CDR3 contains 15 residues.

The chain joins TRBV10-3 to TRBJ1-3; D perhaps matches TRBD1 (5 bases). The CDR3 loop spans 17 amino acids. V lost 2 bases and J 6 bases, leaving 20 bases between the germline ends. From germline, CDR1 is ENHRY and CDR2 SYGVKD. CDR3 in DNA: TGTGCCATCAGTGAGACCTTCGGGGTAAGGGACGAAAACACCATATATTTT. The encoded protein is CAISETFGVRDENTIYF.

The V and J genes are TRBV5-1 and TRBJ2-5; 10 nucleotides line up with TRBD2. The CDR3 consists of 16 residues. Germline V CDR1 and CDR2: SGHRS, YFSETQ. The ends lost 0 bases at V and 5 bases at J; junction bases unmatched: 7. The CDR3 spells CASSLGLAGAAETQYF. CDR3 DNA sequence: TGCGCCAGCAGCTTGGGGCTAGCGGGGGCGGCGGAGACCCAGTACTTC.

A note on this clone: At the DNA level, this CDR3 is encoded by other sequences in the same sample as well. This CDR3 is CASSESGTSTDTQYF. The CDR3, as DNA: TGCGCCAGCAGTGAGTCGGGGACTAGCACAGATACGCAGTATTTT. The V and J genes are TRBV10-1 and TRBJ2-3; maybe TRBD2 (6 bases). The CDR3 extends over 15 amino acids. The V gene's germline CDR1 is WNHNN and CDR2 SYGVQD (reference sequence). Trimming removed 0 bases from V and 0 bases from J, with 7 bases in between.

The chain recombines TRBV10-3 with TRBJ2-2, with TRBD1 matching over 8 bases. V lost 10 bases and J lost 6; bases outside the gene matches: 10. From germline, CDR1 is ENHRY and CDR2 SYGVKD. This CDR3 has 14 residues. The CDR3 loop reads CASQGQDDAGELFF. Here the CDR3 DNA reads TGTGCCAGCCAGGGACAGGATGATGCCGGGGAGCTGTTTTTT.

About this clone: Distinct nucleotide sequences in the sample also encode this CDR3. The V call is TRBV2, the J call TRBJ2-1; D not certain. V shed 8 bases and J shed 0 bases, with 5 bases lying between them. The CDR3 has 12 residues. Germline V lookup: CDR1 SNHLY, CDR2 FYNNEI. CDR3 coding DNA: TGTGCCAGCCATGTCTCCTACAATGAGCAGTTCTTC. It translates to CASHVSYNEQFF.

The chain carries TRBV30 and TRBJ1-2, with D uncertain. The germline V gene has CDR1 GTSNPN and CDR2 SVGIG (reference sequence). The CDR3 covers 13 residues. The V end lost 5 bases, the J end lost 1 base, and 11 bases lay between the germline ends. CDR3 sequence reads: CAWGRVNNYGYTF. DNA of the CDR3: TGTGCCTGGGGCCGCGTAAATAACTATGGCTACACCTTC.

In DNA form, the CDR3 reads TGTGCCAGCTCACCCGGGACAGTCGGGGAGCTGTTTTTT. Its translation: CASSPGTVGELFF. The chain has TRBV18 and TRBJ2-2; 7 bases map to TRBD1. Per the germline V gene, CDR1 is KGHSH and CDR2 is LQKENI. V lost 3 bases, J lost 7 bases, and 2 bases stayed unmatched. The CDR3 sequence is 13 residues long.

This chain connects TRBV25-1 to TRBJ2-3, with 8 nucleotides matching TRBD2. In germline, CDR1 is MGHDK, CDR2 SYGVNS. The CDR3 contains 17 residues. V lost 5 bases, J lost 0 bases, and 10 bases stayed unmatched. Here the CDR3 reads CASSPGGGPTSTDTQYF. DNA of the CDR3: TGTGCCAGCAGTCCGGGCGGGGGGCCTACTAGCACAGATACGCAGTATTTT.